The clone carrying this T cell receptor beta chain appeared a single time. Its antigen is unknown. Regarding time point: newly diagnosed GD, antithyroid drugs for less than 3 months. RNA from PBMCs was the source of the TCR library. Libraries of TCR beta came from iRepertoire HTBI primers plus Arm-PCR of CDR3 regions. Each CDR3 protein is one row after TCRdb ran MiXCR on the multiplex PCR reads. The sample carries just over 600,000 distinct CDR3 sequences, roughly 15% recorded once. This sample was included in a study of regulatory T cells in long-lasting Graves disease. The CDR3 is 15 amino acids. Germline V lookup: CDR1 SGHDT, CDR2 YYEEEE. V was clipped by 4 bases and J by 8 bases, with 21 bases between them. Study-wide results and limits: Accuracy may have suffered from the small sample size.

These data are also associated with another study on T cells in Graves' hyperthyroidism and ophthalmopathy.

The material was peripheral blood mononuclear cells (PBMCs), obtained at new diagnosis, from a patient treated with antithyroid drugs. This chain connects TRBV5-6 to TRBJ1-1, with D unresolved. The sequence was collected from a woman aged 25 to 39 with Graves disease. The CDR3 sequence: CASSRTGALRTEAFF. The CDR3 DNA reads as TGTGCCAGCAGCCGCACCGGAGCCCTTAGGACCGAAGCTTTCTTT.